The 14 T cell receptor beta chains below were found in one sample sequenced in a study of tumor-infiltrating lymphocytes in primary liver carcinoma. TCR beta cDNA was made from 400 to 500 ng total RNA with a constant-region primer. What produced the TCR beta libraries was three nested multiplex PCR rounds using slightly modified ARM-PCR. Rounds one and two of PCR, each of 10 to 11 cycles, were primed with TRBV1-TRBV30 forward primers and a C-beta reverse primer. Using its own MiXCR run on the multiplex PCR reads, TCRdb lists one record per CDR3 protein. The sample has 95,000 to 150,000 distinct CDR3 sequences, 64% seen once. Bulk tissue was left unsorted, and RNA and DNA were co-extracted from roughly 20-30 mg of it. Sequencing was performed on liver tumor tissue from sampling region 3. Subset specified: tumor region T3, left-lateral pole. The receptors stem from an older woman with primary liver carcinoma and hepatitis B virus infection.

To note about this clonotype: At one of its ends the junction is not consistent with the germline gene, which may arise from a read error. V usage is TRBV5-4 and J usage is TRBJ2-7, with a possible D match to TRBD2 (5 bases). CDR3 size: 14 residues. Germline loops: CDR1 SGHNT, CDR2 YYREEE (reference sequence). CDR3 amino acids: CAGSTGRVPYEQYF. The CDR3, as DNA: TGTGCCGGCAGCACGGGAAGGGTACCCTACGAGCAGTACTTC.

Of note for this clonotype: Possible read error: a much larger clone is one base away. The chain joins TRBV29-1 to TRBJ2-2; D is perhaps TRBD1 (6 bases). The CDR3 runs to 12 residues. The germline V gene encodes CDR1 SQVTM and CDR2 ANQGSEA. DNA of the CDR3: TGCAGCGTCGAGAGGGACACCCGGGAGCTGTTTTTT. Translated, it gives CSVERDTRELFF.

Only a few counts were recorded for this clonotype. One end of the junction does not line up with germline, which may come from a read error. The V gene is TRBV11-2, the J gene TRBJ2-5; no clear D. The CDR3 is 11 residues long. Germline V gene data show CDR1 as SGHAT and CDR2 as FQNNGV. As DNA, the CDR3 is TGTGTCAGCAGCTTAGTTGAGACTCAGTACTTC. Its translation: CVSSLVETQYF.

For this clonotype: Sequence at one end of the junction differs from germline and may be a read error. This sequence joins TRBV6-1 and TRBJ2-3, with D perhaps TRBD2 (6 bases). Per the germline V gene, CDR1 is MNHNS and CDR2 is SASEGT. CDR3 size: 18 residues. CDR3 protein: CASTERFLAETITDTQYF. CDR3 sequence (DNA): TGTGCCAGCACTGAAAGGTTCTTAGCGGAGACAATCACAGATACGCAGTATTTT.

Concerning this clonotype: An end of the junction differs from the germline gene, which may be a read error. V usage is TRBV11-3 and J usage is TRBJ2-1, with D possibly being TRBD1 or TRBD2 (5 bases each). From germline, CDR1 is SGHNT and CDR2 YENEEA. The CDR3 runs 12 residues. The CDR3: CSSSLDWGKQFF. CDR3 bases: TGTTCCAGTAGCTTAGACTGGGGGAAGCAGTTCTTC.

Notes on this clonotype: This may be a read error, as it is one base from a much larger clone. The genes are TRBV21-1 and TRBJ2-2; the listed D gene, TRBD2, was not tested against the DNA. TRBV21-1 is shown as a pseudogene. The CDR3 length is 15 residues. The CDR3 loop reads CSSSNSYGSSGELFF. The CDR3 nucleotides are TGTTCCAGCAGCAATAGTTACGGGAGTAGCGGGGAGCTGTTTTTT.

Remarks on this clonotype: This may be a read error, as it is one base from a much larger clone. The gene calls are TRBV28 and TRBJ2-7, with D possibly TRBD2 on 5 matching bases. This CDR3 contains 15 residues. CDR1 is MDHEN, CDR2 SYDVKM, per germline. The V end lost 2 bases, the J end lost 1 base, and 12 bases lay between the germline ends. For the CDR3, the DNA is TGTGCCAGCAGTTTACTTACGTCGGGGTCCTACGAGCAGTACTTC. Encoded protein: CASSLLTSGSYEQYF.

This clonotype was picked up one time. The chain employs TRBV6-2 or TRBV6-3 and TRBJ2-1; D is ambiguous. The CDR3 consists of 12 residues. The germline V and J ends were trimmed by 9 bases and 5 bases, with 11 bases remaining between them. Germline CDR1 is MNHEY and CDR2 is SVGEGT. CDR3 sequence reads: CARVTANNEQFF. As DNA, the CDR3 is TGTGCCAGGGTGACTGCAAACAATGAGCAGTTCTTC.

In its sample, this clonotype was seen a few times. A read error may explain this, as a much larger clone is one base away. The rearrangement links TRBV6-5 to TRBJ2-1, with D tentatively TRBD1 (6 bases). This CDR3 spans 14 amino acids. Looked up from germline, CDR1 is MNHEY and CDR2 is SVGAGI. This chain's CDR3 is CASSYRGSYNEQLF. CDR3 sequence (DNA): TGTGCCAGCAGTTACAGGGGGTCCTACAATGAGCAGCTCTTC.

Concerning this clonotype: One base away lies a much larger clone, so this may be a sequencing read error. The chain has TRBV5-1 and TRBJ2-2, with TRBD2 as a possible D gene (5 bases). Germline V lookup: CDR1 SGHRS, CDR2 YFSETQ. CDR3 length equals 15 residues. As DNA, the CDR3 is TGCGCCGGCAGCTTGGCCAGATCGGGGACCGGGGAGCTGTTTTTT. Its protein is CAGSLARSGTGELFF.

For this clonotype: One end of the junction does not line up with germline, which may come from a read error. The V and J genes are TRBV11-2 and TRBJ2-2; tentatively, D is TRBD1 or TRBD2 (5 bases each). Germline V gene data show CDR1 as SGHAT and CDR2 as FQNNGV. CDR3 size: 13 residues. The CDR3 here is CASSFDRTGDLFF. For the CDR3, the DNA is TGTGCCAGTAGCTTCGATAGGACTGGGGACCTGTTTTTT.

The V and J genes are TRBV6-1 and TRBJ1-1, with a tentative D call TRBD1 (6 bases). The V end was cut by 10 bases, the J end by 9 bases, with 18 bases between. Germline loops: CDR1 MNHNS, CDR2 SASEGT. This CDR3 has 12 amino acids. CDR3 bases: TGTGCCATCACTAGCGGGACACGCCAAGCTTTCTTT. It specifies CAITSGTRQAFF.

J is TRBJ1-2 and V is TRBV28, with D maybe TRBD1 (6 bases). Trimming removed 6 bases from V and 10 bases from J, with 27 bases in between. Germline CDR1 is MDHEN and CDR2 is SYDVKM. This CDR3 is 16 amino acids long. The DNA for the CDR3 is TGTGCCAGCAGCATAACCGGAGGGCGGGGGGCTAGAGTCTACACCTTC. Encoded protein: CASSITGGRGARVYTF.

This chain joins TRBV7-9 and TRBJ2-7; 11 nucleotides align to TRBD2. There are 16 residues in the CDR3. V gave up 4 bases and J gave up 4 bases; unmatched junction bases: 9. The V gene's germline CDR1 is SEHNR and CDR2 FQNEAQ (reference sequence). The CDR3 bases are TGTGCCAGCAGCTCTCCCACCTGGACTAGCGGGTACGAGCAGTACTTC. Translated, it gives CASSSPTWTSGYEQYF.